The rows below give T cell receptor beta chains drawn from one sample of a study of blood T cell repertoires in COVID-19. Clones were read by immunoSEQ multiplex PCR, and TCRdb kept only the in-frame ones, dropping some. Counted here are 90,000 to 110,000 clones, about 76% occurring once; the ten biggest clones make up less than 45%. Sequenced: peripheral blood. Receptors were obtained from an elderly man with acute or convalescent COVID-19. CDR3s include the opening cysteine and the closing phenylalanine or tryptophan. Fields, in order: V gene, J gene, clone size, D gene, CDR3 protein, CDR3 DNA. A D gene is named only where the DNA matches it firmly. Expanded clones get a size class; other rows say once, few or many, or leave the size out.

v_gene: TRBV2
j_gene: TRBJ1-1
abundance: .
d_gene: .
CDR3aa: CASSVRWTTVPGEAFF
CDR3nt: TGTGCCAGCAGCGTCCGATGGACGACGGTCCCCGGGGAGGCTTTCTTT

v_gene: TRBV6-5
j_gene: TRBJ2-3
abundance: .
d_gene: .
CDR3aa: CASSQQHTDTQYF
CDR3nt: TGTGCCAGCAGTCAACAACACACAGATACGCAGTATTTT

v_gene: TRBV6-5
j_gene: TRBJ2-7
abundance: .
d_gene: TRBD2
CDR3aa: CASSYAGTSGRSEQYF
CDR3nt: TGTGCCAGCAGTTACGCTGGGACTAGCGGGAGGAGCGAGCAGTACTTC

v_gene: TRBV18
j_gene: TRBJ2-7
abundance: few
d_gene: TRBD1
CDR3aa: CASSRDRGYEQYF
CDR3nt: TGTGCCAGCTCGAGGGACAGGGGGTACGAGCAGTACTTC

v_gene: TRBV5-1
j_gene: TRBJ2-3
abundance: few
d_gene: .
CDR3aa: CASSLEPGSGTDTQYF
CDR3nt: TGCGCCAGCAGCTTGGAGCCAGGGTCGGGCACAGATACGCAGTATTTT

v_gene: TRBV25-1
j_gene: TRBJ1-2
abundance: .
d_gene: .
CDR3aa: CASSDPRGADGYTF
CDR3nt: TGTGCCAGCAGTGACCCCCGGGGGGCGGATGGCTACACCTTC

v_gene: TRBV24-1
j_gene: TRBJ2-3
abundance: .
d_gene: .
CDR3aa: CATSGRPGSDTQYF
CDR3nt: TGTGCCACCAGTGGACGGCCAGGGTCAGATACGCAGTATTTT

v_gene: TRBV10-1
j_gene: TRBJ2-3
abundance: .
d_gene: TRBD1
CDR3aa: CASSRDRGTDTQYF
CDR3nt: TGCGCCAGCAGTAGGGACAGGGGAACAGATACGCAGTATTTT

v_gene: TRBV29-1
j_gene: TRBJ2-2
abundance: .
d_gene: TRBD1
CDR3aa: CSVRDRVAGELFF
CDR3nt: TGCAGCGTCAGGGACAGGGTAGCCGGGGAGCTGTTTTTT

v_gene: TRBV29-1
j_gene: TRBJ2-1
abundance: .
d_gene: .
CDR3aa: CSVDPGTHDNEQFF
CDR3nt: TGCAGCGTTGACCCCGGGACTCATGACAATGAGCAGTTCTTC

v_gene: TRBV6-5
j_gene: TRBJ2-7
abundance: once
d_gene: TRBD2
CDR3aa: CASSLSGRDYEQYF
CDR3nt: TGTGCCAGCAGCCTTAGCGGGAGGGACTACGAGCAGTACTTC

v_gene: TRBV3-1/TRBV3-2
j_gene: TRBJ2-2
abundance: .
d_gene: .
CDR3aa: CASSAYRNTNTGELFF
CDR3nt: TGTGCCAGCAGCGCCTACAGAAATACGAACACCGGGGAGCTGTTTTTT

v_gene: TRBV5-1
j_gene: TRBJ2-7
abundance: .
d_gene: .
CDR3aa: CASSLDSWSSYEQYF
CDR3nt: TGCGCCAGCAGCTTGGACTCCTGGAGCTCCTACGAGCAGTACTTC

v_gene: TRBV28
j_gene: TRBJ2-7
abundance: .
d_gene: TRBD2
CDR3aa: CASIQGRSGSPHEQYF
CDR3nt: TGTGCCAGCATCCAAGGCAGAAGCGGGAGCCCCCACGAGCAGTACTTC

v_gene: TRBV3-1/TRBV3-2
j_gene: TRBJ2-7
abundance: .
d_gene: TRBD2
CDR3aa: CASSQATSGSYEQYF
CDR3nt: TGTGCCAGCAGCCAAGCGACTAGCGGGTCCTACGAGCAGTACTTC

v_gene: TRBV29-1
j_gene: TRBJ1-1
abundance: once
d_gene: .
CDR3aa: CSVGLSNTEAFF
CDR3nt: TGCAGCGTTGGCCTTAGTAACACTGAAGCTTTCTTT

v_gene: TRBV5-1
j_gene: TRBJ2-7
abundance: .
d_gene: .
CDR3aa: CASSLEGAYEQYF
CDR3nt: TGCGCCAGCAGCTTGGAAGGGGCCTACGAGCAGTACTTC

v_gene: TRBV10-2
j_gene: TRBJ2-4
abundance: .
d_gene: .
CDR3aa: CASSELDSKIAKNIQYF
CDR3nt: TGCGCCAGCAGTGAGCTGGACTCGAAGATAGCCAAAAACATTCAGTACTTC

v_gene: TRBV10-3
j_gene: TRBJ2-7
abundance: .
d_gene: TRBD1
CDR3aa: CAISGTGPEQYF
CDR3nt: TGTGCCATCAGTGGGACAGGGCCCGAGCAGTACTTC

v_gene: TRBV6-5
j_gene: TRBJ2-7
abundance: .
d_gene: .
CDR3aa: CASSYSSGGPYEQYF
CDR3nt: TGTGCCAGCAGTTACTCCTCGGGGGGCCCCTACGAGCAGTACTTC

v_gene: TRBV2
j_gene: TRBJ2-2
abundance: .
d_gene: TRBD1
CDR3aa: CASNRDRGRSGELFF
CDR3nt: TGTGCCAGCAACCGGGACAGGGGGCGCTCCGGGGAGCTGTTTTTT

v_gene: TRBV9
j_gene: TRBJ2-7
abundance: once
d_gene: .
CDR3aa: CASSVGSIPSYEQYF
CDR3nt: TGTGCCAGCAGCGTAGGGAGTATCCCATCCTACGAGCAGTACTTC

v_gene: TRBV7-3
j_gene: TRBJ2-1
abundance: .
d_gene: TRBD2
CDR3aa: CASRLHSGSPYNEQFF
CDR3nt: TGTGCCAGCAGACTCCACAGCGGGAGCCCCTACAATGAGCAGTTCTTC

v_gene: TRBV24-1
j_gene: TRBJ2-3
abundance: .
d_gene: TRBD2
CDR3aa: CATSDPGLAGGDTQYF
CDR3nt: TGTGCCACCAGTGACCCCGGACTAGCGGGAGGAGATACGCAGTATTTT

v_gene: TRBV12-5
j_gene: TRBJ2-2
abundance: .
d_gene: TRBD1
CDR3aa: CASGRIQGITGELFF
CDR3nt: TGTGCTAGTGGACGCATACAGGGGATCACCGGGGAGCTGTTTTTT

v_gene: TRBV5-1
j_gene: TRBJ2-1
abundance: .
d_gene: TRBD2
CDR3aa: CASSARLAGKDNEQFF
CDR3nt: TGCGCCAGCAGCGCCCGACTAGCGGGCAAGGACAATGAGCAGTTCTTC

v_gene: TRBV10-3
j_gene: TRBJ2-3
abundance: few
d_gene: TRBD2
CDR3aa: CALRGGYSTDTQYF
CDR3nt: TGTGCCCTCCGGGGGGGCTATAGCACAGATACGCAGTATTTT

v_gene: TRBV18
j_gene: TRBJ1-5
abundance: once
d_gene: .
CDR3aa: CASSTDGINQPQHF
CDR3nt: TGTGCCAGCTCAACGGACGGGATCAATCAGCCCCAGCATTTT

v_gene: TRBV28
j_gene: TRBJ2-7
abundance: .
d_gene: TRBD2
CDR3aa: CASSLSGITYEQYF
CDR3nt: TGTGCCAGCAGTCTTAGCGGGATCACCTACGAGCAGTACTTC

v_gene: TRBV19
j_gene: TRBJ2-3
abundance: .
d_gene: .
CDR3aa: CASSIIPDTQYF
CDR3nt: TGTGCCAGTAGTATCATCCCAGATACGCAGTATTTT

v_gene: TRBV5-4
j_gene: TRBJ1-1
abundance: few
d_gene: TRBD1
CDR3aa: CASSPGADRGGGTEAFF
CDR3nt: TGTGCCAGCAGCCCGGGGGCCGACAGGGGCGGGGGCACTGAAGCTTTCTTT

v_gene: TRBV28
j_gene: TRBJ2-2
abundance: .
d_gene: .
CDR3aa: CASKGRGYTGELFF
CDR3nt: TGTGCCAGCAAAGGCAGGGGTTACACCGGGGAGCTGTTTTTT

v_gene: TRBV30
j_gene: TRBJ2-7
abundance: few
d_gene: TRBD2
CDR3aa: CAVSGRALSYEQYF
CDR3nt: TGTGCCGTAAGCGGGAGGGCTTTGTCCTACGAGCAGTACTTC

v_gene: TRBV7-9
j_gene: TRBJ1-2
abundance: .
d_gene: TRBD1
CDR3aa: CASSTTGDGYTF
CDR3nt: TGTGCCAGCAGCACGACAGGGGACGGCTACACCTTC

v_gene: TRBV7-3
j_gene: TRBJ2-5
abundance: .
d_gene: TRBD1
CDR3aa: CASSRGQGETQYF
CDR3nt: TGTGCCAGCAGCCGTGGACAGGGTGAGACCCAGTACTTC

v_gene: TRBV27
j_gene: TRBJ1-5
abundance: .
d_gene: .
CDR3aa: CASSSGNQPQHF
CDR3nt: TGTGCCAGCAGCTCAGGAAATCAGCCCCAGCATTTT

v_gene: TRBV5-1
j_gene: TRBJ1-1
abundance: .
d_gene: .
CDR3aa: CASSFLAKQGTEAFF
CDR3nt: TGCGCCAGCAGCTTCCTTGCCAAACAGGGAACTGAAGCTTTCTTT

v_gene: TRBV2
j_gene: TRBJ2-1
abundance: few
d_gene: TRBD2
CDR3aa: CASSELESGTDNEQFF
CDR3nt: TGTGCCAGCAGTGAATTGGAGAGCGGGACCGACAATGAGCAGTTCTTC

v_gene: TRBV30
j_gene: TRBJ2-5
abundance: .
d_gene: TRBD1
CDR3aa: CSSTGGGETQYF
CDR3nt: TGTTCCTCGACAGGGGGCGGAGAGACCCAGTACTTC

v_gene: TRBV5-6
j_gene: TRBJ2-1
abundance: .
d_gene: .
CDR3aa: CASSPYVGDEQFF
CDR3nt: TGTGCCAGCAGCCCCTACGTCGGGGATGAGCAGTTCTTC

v_gene: TRBV3-1/TRBV3-2
j_gene: TRBJ2-5
abundance: .
d_gene: .
CDR3aa: CASSQAVGTQYF
CDR3nt: TGTGCCAGCAGCCAGGCGGTAGGGACCCAGTACTTC